Listed below are T cell receptor beta chains from one sample, sequenced in a study of shared clonotypes between healthy human individuals. Some clones are missing from TCRdb's copy, which holds only in-frame ones; the method was immunoSEQ multiplex PCR. This table has 2 million to 2.5 million clones, more than 90% appearing once. The sequenced material came from naive CD4+ T cells sorted from blood. Every receptor here comes from a man aged 18 to 35 in good health. Both conserved end residues are part of each CDR3.

J gene: TRBJ2-1; V gene: TRBV5-1; CDR3 protein: CASSLEGGSDNEQFF
J gene: TRBJ1-1; V gene: TRBV30; CDR3 protein: CAWSASTGVRAFF
J gene: TRBJ2-7; V gene: TRBV7-2; CDR3 protein: CASSLAGAYEQYF
J gene: TRBJ1-3; V gene: TRBV6-5; CDR3 protein: CASGTGADSGNTIYF
J gene: TRBJ1-4; V gene: TRBV10-3; CDR3 protein: CAIRQGFNEKLFF
J gene: TRBJ1-2; V gene: TRBV6-5; CDR3 protein: CASSYRGFRDGYTF
J gene: TRBJ1-5; V gene: TRBV2; CDR3 protein: CASTSMADGGYNQPQHF
J gene: TRBJ2-7; V gene: TRBV7-2; CDR3 protein: CASSYGTGYSYEQYF
J gene: TRBJ1-2; V gene: TRBV10-3; CDR3 protein: CAIRPGQGADGYTF
J gene: TRBJ2-3; V gene: TRBV25-1; CDR3 protein: CAIATSGGTDTQYF
J gene: TRBJ2-7; V gene: TRBV28; CDR3 protein: CASRRTGNYEQYF
J gene: TRBJ2-7; V gene: TRBV6-5; CDR3 protein: CASSFGTKISYEQYF
J gene: TRBJ2-3; V gene: TRBV27; CDR3 protein: CASSAASPLGADTQYF
J gene: TRBJ2-2; V gene: TRBV5-1; CDR3 protein: CASTRGAGELFF
J gene: TRBJ2-1; V gene: TRBV7-2; CDR3 protein: CASSLASGGASEQFF
J gene: TRBJ1-6; V gene: TRBV30; CDR3 protein: CAWSGLSNNSPLHF
J gene: TRBJ1-6; V gene: TRBV19; CDR3 protein: CASSIAGTGFRSPLHF
J gene: TRBJ1-5; V gene: TRBV28; CDR3 protein: CASSWTGDFVYSNQPQHF
J gene: TRBJ1-1; V gene: TRBV6-6; CDR3 protein: CASSSVFGQGDTEAFF
J gene: TRBJ1-1; V gene: TRBV6-6; CDR3 protein: CASSPGTANTEAFF
J gene: TRBJ1-5; V gene: TRBV19; CDR3 protein: CASSVSQGNQPQHF
J gene: TRBJ2-7; V gene: TRBV30; CDR3 protein: CAYSRASGFPYEQYF
J gene: TRBJ2-3; V gene: TRBV11-2; CDR3 protein: CASSLGGDTQYF
J gene: TRBJ2-2; V gene: TRBV30; CDR3 protein: CAWSVRGTNTGELFF
J gene: TRBJ2-7; V gene: TRBV5-1; CDR3 protein: CASSSPGTGVGEQYF
J gene: TRBJ2-2; V gene: TRBV30; CDR3 protein: CAWIGPVLSGELFF
J gene: TRBJ2-3; V gene: TRBV30; CDR3 protein: CAWGWATDTQYF
J gene: TRBJ2-7; V gene: TRBV6-1; CDR3 protein: CASSESDGRYEQYF
J gene: TRBJ2-1; V gene: TRBV4-2; CDR3 protein: CASSRGLAGPNEQFF
J gene: TRBJ1-2; V gene: TRBV27; CDR3 protein: CASSTQTGDYGYTF
J gene: TRBJ2-1; V gene: TRBV10-3; CDR3 protein: CAIMQGQGGNEQFF
J gene: TRBJ1-5; V gene: TRBV4-1; CDR3 protein: CASSQDSRGNQPQHF
J gene: TRBJ2-3; V gene: TRBV13; CDR3 protein: CASSFRKGVTDTQYF
J gene: TRBJ2-1; V gene: TRBV5-1; CDR3 protein: CASSRDSHSYNEQFF
J gene: TRBJ2-3; V gene: TRBV4-1; CDR3 protein: CASSQGGKADTQYF
J gene: TRBJ1-4; V gene: TRBV30; CDR3 protein: CAWSVLGGGAPNEKLFF
J gene: TRBJ1-1; V gene: TRBV29-1; CDR3 protein: CSVESHQGLNTEAFF
J gene: TRBJ2-1; V gene: TRBV5-1; CDR3 protein: CASSLATNEQFF
J gene: TRBJ1-2; V gene: TRBV5-6; CDR3 protein: CASSLLSQPGGAGYTF
J gene: TRBJ2-3; V gene: TRBV11-1; CDR3 protein: CASSLEGGPDTQYF
J gene: TRBJ2-3; V gene: TRBV12-5; CDR3 protein: CASGLGGPYTDTQYF
J gene: TRBJ1-1; V gene: TRBV5-6; CDR3 protein: CASSHFDRINTEAFF
J gene: TRBJ1-1; V gene: TRBV2; CDR3 protein: CASSEYQAGSTEAFF
J gene: TRBJ2-7; V gene: TRBV19; CDR3 protein: CASSTGTSGDPYEQYF
J gene: TRBJ2-3; V gene: TRBV5-1; CDR3 protein: CASSPWTTDTQYF